This TCR beta chain is from a study of patients and donors after allogeneic stem cell transplantation. This clonotype appeared a few times. J gave up 7 bases and V 5 bases, and 12 bases lay outside the gene matches. The germline V gene encodes CDR1 DFQATT and CDR2 SNEGSKA (reference sequence). The CDR3 runs 16 residues. TCRdb re-derived calls from the RT-PCR reads in MiXCR, one entry per CDR3 protein. The sample gives some 230,000 distinct CDR3 sequences, less than 15% of which show up once; under 14% is in the top ten. This sequence joins TRBV20-1 and TRBJ2-1, with 12 positions matching TRBD2. The receptor was isolated from a human donor who was either an allogeneic HSCT recipient or a stem cell or donor lymphocyte infusion donor (not recorded which). It is not recorded whose cells these are; they may come from a transplant donor. The sequencing input was blood, either unsorted or a sorted T cell fraction (not recorded which). The DNA for the CDR3 is TGCAGTGCTCCCCACCTAGCGGGAGGGCCGGGGAATGAGCAGTTCTTC. This codes for CSAPHLAGGPGNEQFF.